These 9 T cell receptor beta chains share one sample of origin, sequenced in a study of blood T cells in healthy people across ages. Together with a sample-barcoded 5' primer, a J-beta primer mix was included in a second PCR lasting about 7 to 12 cycles. TCRdb re-derived calls from the 5' RACE reads in MiXCR, one entry per CDR3 protein. The table records approximately 690,000 distinct CDR3 sequences, roughly 41% of them present only once. Sequenced material: blood. The receptors come from a man aged 80 or over in good health.

The table lists this clonotype with a count of one. The rearrangement joins TRBV27 to TRBJ2-7; 10 bases agree with TRBD1. There are 14 residues in the CDR3. V was pared by 2 bases and J by 10 bases, with 8 bases of the junction left unmatched. In germline, CDR1 is MNHEY, CDR2 SMNVEV (reference sequence). The chain's CDR3 is CASSLMGQGKIQYF. The DNA of the CDR3 is TGTGCCAGCAGTTTAATGGGACAGGGGAAAATCCAGTACTTC.

This clonotype was detected only once. This chain's CDR3 is CASSPQFGGYEAFF. Written as DNA, the CDR3 is TGTGCCAGCAGCCCTCAATTTGGGGGGTATGAAGCTTTCTTT. The chain joins TRBV7-2 to TRBJ1-1; weak D call: TRBD1 (5 bases). This CDR3 contains 14 residues. Germline CDR1 and CDR2: SGHTA and FQGNSA. V was cut by 5 bases and J by 7 bases, with 17 bases left in between.

This rearrangement joins TRBV27 to TRBJ1-1; D not certain. The germline V gene encodes CDR1 MNHEY and CDR2 SMNVEV (reference sequence). Between the trimmed V and J ends, which lost 5 bases and 0 bases, there was a span of 13 bases. This CDR3 has 15 amino acids. The CDR3 nucleotides are TGTGCCAGCAGTCACCTTGGTTCAGTGAACACTGAAGCTTTCTTT. It specifies CASSHLGSVNTEAFF.

The chain links TRBV7-2 to TRBJ1-1; D is undetermined. Germline CDR1 SGHTA, CDR2 FQGNSA. This CDR3 spans 15 amino acids. V gave up 1 base and J gave up 0 bases, with 9 bases separating them. The CDR3 loop reads CASSLVAHLNTEAFF. The CDR3 DNA sequence: TGTGCCAGCAGCTTAGTGGCACACTTGAACACTGAAGCTTTCTTT. The entire variable domain, with the rest obtained from reference TRBV7-2 and TRBJ1-1, is as follows: GAGVSQSPSNKVTEKGKDVELRCDPISGHTALYWYRQSLGQGLEFLIYFQGNSAPDKSGLPSDRFSAERTGGSVSTLTIQRTQQEDSAVYLCASSLVAHLNTEAFFGQGTRLTVV.

J is TRBJ2-7 and V is TRBV9; TRBD2 matches 8 bases. Germline V gene lookup returns CDR1 SGDLS and CDR2 YYNGEE. CDR3 length: 15 amino acids. The V segment lost 3 bases and the J segment 3 bases; nucleotides outside the gene matches: 8. The CDR3 region is CASSDGVAGLYEQYF. CDR3 nucleotides: TGTGCCAGCAGCGACGGGGTAGCGGGACTCTACGAGCAGTACTTC.

J is TRBJ1-2 and V is TRBV20-1, with 8 bases that match TRBD1. CDR1 DFQATT and CDR2 SNEGSKA come from the germline V gene (reference sequence). This CDR3 region has 13 residues. Trimming cost V 6 bases and J 3 bases; bases outside gene matches: 6. The CDR3 DNA sequence: TGCAGTGCGCGAAACAGGGGGGACTATGGCTACACCTTC. Amino acids: CSARNRGDYGYTF.

The chain is built from TRBV4-1 and TRBJ2-3; D is perhaps TRBD2 (7 bases). This CDR3 has 16 amino acids. The ends were cut back, 3 bases at V and 2 bases at J, with 15 bases in the middle. CDR1 and CDR2 from the germline V gene are MGHRA and YSYEKL. The CDR3 nucleotides are TGCGCCAGCAGCCAGCTGGGGGGGGCCTCCACAGATACGCAGTATTTT. This codes for CASSQLGGASTDTQYF.

This clonotype turned up a few times. The CDR3 DNA reads as TGTGCCAGCAGCCCCCAGCTAGCGGGAGGGGGATACAATGAGCAGTTCTTC. It translates to CASSPQLAGGGYNEQFF. The V call is TRBV3-1, the J call TRBJ2-1, with 12 bases that match TRBD2. Trimming took 4 bases from V and 4 from J; bases not matched to a gene: 8. The CDR3 is made up of 17 amino acids. Germline-derived CDR1 and CDR2 are LGHDT and YNNKEL (reference sequence).

The rearrangement joins TRBV2 to TRBJ2-5, with TRBD2 identical over 8 bases. There are 16 residues in the CDR3. The germline CDR1 and CDR2 sequences are SNHLY and FYNNEI. V dropped 2 bases and J dropped 5; count of bases not matched to a gene: 10. CDR3 residues: CASSEIWVAGIETQYF. For the CDR3, the DNA is TGTGCCAGCAGTGAAATCTGGGTAGCGGGAATCGAGACCCAGTACTTC.